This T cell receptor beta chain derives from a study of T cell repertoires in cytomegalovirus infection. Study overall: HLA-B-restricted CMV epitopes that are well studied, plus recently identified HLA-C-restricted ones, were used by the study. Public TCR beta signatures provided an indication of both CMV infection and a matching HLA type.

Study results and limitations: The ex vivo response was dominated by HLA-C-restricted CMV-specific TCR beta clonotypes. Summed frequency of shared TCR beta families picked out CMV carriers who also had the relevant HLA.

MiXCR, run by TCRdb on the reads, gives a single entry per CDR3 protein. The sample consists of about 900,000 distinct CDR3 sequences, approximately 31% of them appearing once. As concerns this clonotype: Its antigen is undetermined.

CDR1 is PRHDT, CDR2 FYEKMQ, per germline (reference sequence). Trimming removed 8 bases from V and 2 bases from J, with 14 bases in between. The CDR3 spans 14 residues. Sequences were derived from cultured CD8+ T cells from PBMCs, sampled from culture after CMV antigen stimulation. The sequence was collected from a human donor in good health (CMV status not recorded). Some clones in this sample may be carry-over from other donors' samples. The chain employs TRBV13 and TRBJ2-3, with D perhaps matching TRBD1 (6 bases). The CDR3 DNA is TGTGCCAGCGGAGGCCAGGGGACCACAGATACGCAGTATTTT. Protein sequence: CASGGQGTTDTQYF.